The 15 T cell receptor beta chains below were found in one sample sequenced in a study of early T cells in non-severe SARS-CoV-2 infection (dated by TCRdb to 2020 to 2023). The library was made by 5' RACE. Instrument used: NextSeq 500. TCRdb trimmed the raw reads at Q25, called clones with MiXCR and kept productive beta chains. Rows merge per CDR3 protein into single entries with the most common DNA and genes. This sample has 85,000 to 100,000 distinct CDR3 sequences in its table, and 11% of those were observed once. The biggest ten clones account for approximately 5.3% of the sample. Sequenced sample: whole blood. Receptor source: an adult who was a healthcare worker with PCR-confirmed SARS-CoV-2 infection or an uninfected control (not recorded which).

There are many counts of this clonotype. The chain has TRBV7-9 and TRBJ2-3; the match to TRBD2 covers 7 bases. J lost 0 bases, V lost 8 bases, and 8 bases had no gene match. Germline lookup yields CDR1 SEHNR and CDR2 FQNEAQ (reference sequence). The CDR3 consists of 15 residues. Here the CDR3 DNA reads TGTGCCAGCGCGAGCCTAGCGGAGAGCACAGATACGCAGTATTTT. It is translated as CASASLAESTDTQYF.

This clonotype was recorded at least ten times. The chain is built from TRBV12-3 or TRBV12-4 and TRBJ1-6, with D possibly being TRBD1 (6 bases). Trimming shortened V by 1 base and J by 10 bases, and 11 bases separated the two germline ends. The CDR3 runs 14 residues. The CDR3 sequence is CASSLDRAKSPLHF. The CDR3 DNA reads as TGTGCCAGCAGTTTAGACAGGGCTAAGTCACCCCTCCACTTT.

At least ten counts were recorded for this clonotype. This chain joins TRBV29-1 and TRBJ2-7; D assignment may be TRBD1 or TRBD2 (5 bases each). The CDR3 totals 13 residues. The V end was cut by 4 bases, the J end by 0 bases, with 10 bases between. Germline V lookup: CDR1 SQVTM, CDR2 ANQGSEA. CDR3 in DNA: TGCAGCGTTGTGGGACCGAGCTCCTACGAGCAGTACTTC. Translated, it gives CSVVGPSSYEQYF.

This clonotype was counted ten times or more. The chain combines TRBV10-3 with TRBJ1-1; D might be TRBD1 (5 bases). This CDR3 region has 15 residues. V was clipped by 2 bases and J by 5 bases, with 15 bases between them. The germline V gene encodes CDR1 ENHRY and CDR2 SYGVKD. The CDR3 spells CAISEGQGLRTEAFF. The CDR3 bases are TGTGCCATCAGTGAGGGCCAGGGCCTTAGGACTGAAGCTTTCTTT.

Only a few counts were recorded for this clonotype. V gene TRBV7-8 combines with J gene TRBJ2-4; D gene uncertain. This CDR3 has 18 amino acids. V lost 2 bases to trimming and J lost 2 bases, with 19 bases between them. Germline V CDR1 and CDR2: SGHVS, FQNEAQ. The CDR3 region has the DNA TGTGCCAGCAGCTTAAGGGTCACAGATCCAGTAACCAAAAACATTCAGTACTTC. It yields the protein CASSLRVTDPVTKNIQYF.

The V and J genes are TRBV5-1 and TRBJ2-7, with D possibly being TRBD1 (6 bases). Germline V gene sequence: CDR1 SGHRS, CDR2 YFSETQ. V lost 6 bases to trimming and J lost 0 bases, with 19 bases between them. The CDR3 consists of 16 residues. The CDR3 sequence: CASKITAGVLSYEQYF. DNA of the CDR3: TGCGCCAGCAAGATTACAGCAGGGGTTCTCTCCTACGAGCAGTACTTC.

The table lists this clonotype with a few counts. The rearrangement uses TRBV6-5 and TRBJ2-7; 9 bases line up with TRBD2. Losses at the gene ends were 4 bases for V and 2 bases for J; bases not matched to a gene: 6. This CDR3 is built from 15 residues. The germline CDR1 and CDR2 sequences are MNHEY and SVGAGI. The CDR3 nucleotides read TGTGCCAGCAGTTCCCCGGGACTAGCAACCTACGAGCAGTACTTC. Translating gives CASSSPGLATYEQYF.

This clonotype has just a few counts. This chain uses TRBV20-1 with TRBJ2-7, with D perhaps matching TRBD2 (6 bases). Per the germline V gene, CDR1 is DFQATT and CDR2 is SNEGSKA (reference sequence). The V end lost 6 bases, the J end lost 3 bases, and 15 bases lay between the germline ends. The CDR3 is 13 residues long. The CDR3 coding sequence is TGCAGTGCGCAGGAAGCGGGTTACTACGAGCAGTACTTC. This translates into CSAQEAGYYEQYF.

In this sample, this clonotype turned up many times. The gene calls are TRBV27 and TRBJ1-6; no clear D gene. The germline V gene has CDR1 MNHEY and CDR2 SMNVEV (reference sequence). The CDR3 is 14 residues long. V dropped 5 bases and J dropped 5 bases, with 10 bases sitting between them. CDR3 in DNA: TGTGCCAGCAGTCCTACTATGAATAATTCACCCCTCCACTTT. It translates to CASSPTMNNSPLHF.

This clonotype turned up a few times. The chain combines TRBV7-9 with TRBJ2-1, with 9 bases matching TRBD1. V shed 4 bases, J shed 8 bases, and the junction held 9 bases outside the gene matches. CDR1 and CDR2 from the germline V gene are SEHNR and FQNEAQ (reference sequence). The CDR3 spans 15 residues. As DNA, the CDR3 is TGTGCCAGCAGCTCACAGGGGGCGCTTAAGGATGAGCAGTTCTTC. Protein sequence: CASSSQGALKDEQFF.

This clonotype has more than one count but fewer than ten. V and J are TRBV5-1 and TRBJ2-2; possibly TRBD1 for D (6 bases). Deletions cut 4 bases from V and 4 bases from J, with 17 bases between. The length of the CDR3 is 16 residues. Germline V lookup: CDR1 SGHRS, CDR2 YFSETQ. In nucleotides, the CDR3 is TGCGCCAGCAGCCACGAGTGGACAGCCCCCACCGGGGAGCTGTTTTTT. Its protein product is CASSHEWTAPTGELFF.

This clonotype has more than one count but fewer than ten. The genes are TRBV20-1 and TRBJ2-3; D unresolved. Germline CDR1 is DFQATT and CDR2 is SNEGSKA (reference sequence). This CDR3 is 12 amino acids long. V shed 0 bases and J shed 6 bases, with 7 bases lying between them. CDR3 sequence reads: CSARDQQDTQYF. In DNA, the CDR3 is TGCAGTGCTAGAGATCAGCAGGATACGCAGTATTTT.

The V call is TRBV7-6, the J call TRBJ2-3, with 7 bases matching TRBD2. Trimming cost V 2 bases and J 4 bases; bases outside gene matches: 15. The CDR3 contains 18 residues. Germline lookup yields CDR1 SGHVS and CDR2 FNYEAQ. The CDR3 sequence is CASSLSGRSGIVADTQYF. Written as DNA, the CDR3 is TGTGCCAGCAGCTTAAGTGGCAGGAGCGGGATTGTCGCAGATACGCAGTATTTT.

This clonotype was detected many times. V is TRBV5-1 and J is TRBJ2-1; TRBD1 aligns across 11 bases. The CDR3 runs 14 residues. Trimming took 4 bases from V and 6 from J; bases not matched to a gene: 3. Germline CDR1 reads SGHRS; CDR2 reads YFSETQ. As DNA, the CDR3 is TGCGCCAGCAGCCCGGGACAGGGGGGCAATGAGCAGTTCTTC. It yields the protein CASSPGQGGNEQFF.

This clonotype turned up a few times. Relative to the germline gene, one junction end is altered; a read error may explain this. The CDR3 sequence: CASSLLSRDTQYF. DNA for the CDR3: TGCGCCAGCAGCTTACTCAGCAGAGATACGCAGTATTTT. The V gene is TRBV5-1, the J gene TRBJ2-3; D uncertain. CDR3 size: 13 residues. CDR1 and CDR2 (germline): SGHRS, YFSETQ.